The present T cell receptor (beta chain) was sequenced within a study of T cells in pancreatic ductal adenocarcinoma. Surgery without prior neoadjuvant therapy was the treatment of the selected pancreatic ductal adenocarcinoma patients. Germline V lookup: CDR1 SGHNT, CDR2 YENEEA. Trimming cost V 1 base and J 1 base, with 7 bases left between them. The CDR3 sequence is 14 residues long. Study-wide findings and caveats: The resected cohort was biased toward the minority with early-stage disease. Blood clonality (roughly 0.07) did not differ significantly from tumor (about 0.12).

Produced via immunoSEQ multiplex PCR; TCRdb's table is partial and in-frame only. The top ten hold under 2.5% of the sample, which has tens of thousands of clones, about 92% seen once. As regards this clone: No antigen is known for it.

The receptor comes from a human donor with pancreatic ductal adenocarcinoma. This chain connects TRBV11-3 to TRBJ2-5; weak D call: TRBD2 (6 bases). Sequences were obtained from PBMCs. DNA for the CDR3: TGTGCCAGCAGCTTAGTGGGAGGCCAAGAGACCCAGTACTTC. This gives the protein CASSLVGGQETQYF.